This T cell receptor (beta chain) was retrieved from a study of response to subunit inactivated influenza vaccine. Whole-study findings and limits: The authors put forward the suggestion that each seasonal influenza vaccination may bring in only a limited number of new T cells.

This clonotype turned up a few times. Its matching antigen is unknown. Losses at the gene ends were 3 bases for V and 6 bases for J; bases not matched to a gene: 11. The CDR3 is made up of 15 amino acids. Germline CDR1 is DFQATT and CDR2 is SNEGSKA (reference sequence). TCRdb independently ran MiXCR on the RT-PCR reads; one entry per CDR3 protein. Among 150,000 to 200,000 distinct CDR3 sequences listed, around 9.9% were seen once. The input for sequencing was non-naive T cells sorted from PBMCs, taken about 6 weeks after vaccination. The source is a man aged 45-60 years who received an inactivated influenza vaccine. The chain carries TRBV20-1 and TRBJ2-3, with 8 bases identical to TRBD1. CDR3 nucleotides: TGCAGTGCTAGTTTTAGGGGCAGGGGGCCCGATACGCAGTATTTT. Its protein product is CSASFRGRGPDTQYF.